The sequence of this T cell receptor (beta chain) was determined in a study of PD-1 blockade in classical Hodgkin lymphoma. Overall study context: Treatment was intravenous nivolumab, 3 mg/kg every 2 weeks, until progression. Broader study findings: Reported findings placed baseline TCR diversity lower in newly diagnosed patients (compared with healthy donors).

CDR1 is SGHDN, CDR2 FVKESK, per germline. Trimming took off 0 bases at V and 4 bases at J, with 9 bases between the two ends. The CDR3 runs 14 residues. The sample's time point: cycle 4 day 1 (C4D1), after about 6 weeks of nivolumab. Patients all relapsed after autologous stem cell transplantation, and there was variation in brentuximab vedotin exposure. TCRdb's copy holds only in-frame clones and misses some; the assay was immunoSEQ multiplex PCR. The top ten hold 45% to 55% of the sample, which has thousands of clones, under 80% seen once. This clone was seen a few times. The antigen remains unidentified.

This chain joins TRBV14 and TRBJ1-2; unclear D gene. The sequence was collected from a human donor with classical Hodgkin lymphoma. The sample in question was peripheral blood mononuclear cells (PBMCs), obtained before the fourth cycle of nivolumab. The CDR3 DNA sequence: TGTGCCAGCAGCCAAGAGGGCAGTTTCTATGGCTACACCTTC. As protein: CASSQEGSFYGYTF.